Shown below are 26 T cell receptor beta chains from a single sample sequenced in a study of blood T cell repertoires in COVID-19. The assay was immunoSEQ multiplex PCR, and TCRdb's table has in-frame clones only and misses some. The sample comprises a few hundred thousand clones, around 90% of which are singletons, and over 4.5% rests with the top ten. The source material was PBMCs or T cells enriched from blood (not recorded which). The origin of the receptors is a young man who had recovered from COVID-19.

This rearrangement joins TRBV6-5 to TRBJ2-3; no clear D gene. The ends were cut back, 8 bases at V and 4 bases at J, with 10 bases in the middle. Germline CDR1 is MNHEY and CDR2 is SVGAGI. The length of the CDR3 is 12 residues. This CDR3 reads CASWAESDTQYF. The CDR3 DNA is TGTGCCAGCTGGGCAGAATCAGATACGCAGTATTTT.

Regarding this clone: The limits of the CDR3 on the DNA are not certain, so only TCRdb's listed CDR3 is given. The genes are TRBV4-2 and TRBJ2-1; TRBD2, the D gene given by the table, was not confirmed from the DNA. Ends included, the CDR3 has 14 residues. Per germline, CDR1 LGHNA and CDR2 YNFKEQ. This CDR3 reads CASSRFGSGNEQFF.

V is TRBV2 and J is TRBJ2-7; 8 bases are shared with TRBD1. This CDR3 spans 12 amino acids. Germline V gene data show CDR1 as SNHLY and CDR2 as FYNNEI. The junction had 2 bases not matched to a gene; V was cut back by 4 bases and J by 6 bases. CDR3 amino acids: CASSGDRIEQYF. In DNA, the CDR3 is TGTGCCAGCAGTGGGGACAGGATCGAGCAGTACTTC. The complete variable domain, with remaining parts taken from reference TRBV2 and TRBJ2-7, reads EPEVTQTPSHQVTQMGQEVILRCVPISNHLYFYWYRQILGQKVEFLVSFYNNEISEKSEIFDDQFSVERPDGSNFTLKIRSTKLEDSAMYFCASSGDRIEQYFGPGTRLTVT.

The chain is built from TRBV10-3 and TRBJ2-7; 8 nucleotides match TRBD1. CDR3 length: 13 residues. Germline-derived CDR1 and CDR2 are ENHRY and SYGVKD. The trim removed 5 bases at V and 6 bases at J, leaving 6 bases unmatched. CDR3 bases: TGTGCCATCAGTTACAACAGGGGGGCCGAGCAGTACTTC. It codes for CAISYNRGAEQYF.

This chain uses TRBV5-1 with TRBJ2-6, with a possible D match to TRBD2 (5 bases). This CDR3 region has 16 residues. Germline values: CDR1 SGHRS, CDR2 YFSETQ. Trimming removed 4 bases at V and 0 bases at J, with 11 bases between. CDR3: CASSRRENSGANVLTF. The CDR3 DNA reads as TGCGCCAGCAGCCGACGGGAAAACTCTGGGGCCAACGTCCTGACTTTC.

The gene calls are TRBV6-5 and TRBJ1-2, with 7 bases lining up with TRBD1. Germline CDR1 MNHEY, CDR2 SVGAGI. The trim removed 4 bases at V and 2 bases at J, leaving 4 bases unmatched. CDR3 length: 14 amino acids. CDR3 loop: CASSFRQGNYGYTF. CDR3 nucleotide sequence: TGTGCCAGCAGTTTCCGACAGGGCAACTATGGCTACACCTTC.

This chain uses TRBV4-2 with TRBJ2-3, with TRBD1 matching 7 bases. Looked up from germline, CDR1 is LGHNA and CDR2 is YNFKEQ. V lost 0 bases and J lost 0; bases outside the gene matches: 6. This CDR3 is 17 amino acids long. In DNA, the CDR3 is TGTGCCAGCAGCCAAGATCAACCGGGACAGAGCACAGATACGCAGTATTTT. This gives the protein CASSQDQPGQSTDTQYF.

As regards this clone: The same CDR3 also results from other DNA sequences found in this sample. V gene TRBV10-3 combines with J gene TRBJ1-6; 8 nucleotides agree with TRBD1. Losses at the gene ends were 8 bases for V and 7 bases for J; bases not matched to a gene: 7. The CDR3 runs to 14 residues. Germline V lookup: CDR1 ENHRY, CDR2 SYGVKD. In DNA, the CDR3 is TGTGCCATCGGCAAAGACAGGGGAAATTCACCCCTCCACTTT. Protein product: CAIGKDRGNSPLHF.

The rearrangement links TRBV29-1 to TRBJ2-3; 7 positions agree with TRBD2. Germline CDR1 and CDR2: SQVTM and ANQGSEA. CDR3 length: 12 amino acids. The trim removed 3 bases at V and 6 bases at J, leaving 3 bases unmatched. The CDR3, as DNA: TGCAGCGTTGATTCCGGGAGGGATACGCAGTATTTT. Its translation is CSVDSGRDTQYF.

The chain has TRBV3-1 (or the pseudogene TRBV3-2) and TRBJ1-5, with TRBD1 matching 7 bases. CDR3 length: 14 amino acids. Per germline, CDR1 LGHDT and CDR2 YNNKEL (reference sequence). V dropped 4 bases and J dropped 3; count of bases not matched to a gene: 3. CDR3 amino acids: CASSPDRANQPQHF. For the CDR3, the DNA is TGTGCCAGCAGCCCTGACAGGGCCAATCAGCCCCAGCATTTT.

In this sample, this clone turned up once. CDR3 in DNA: TGTGCCTGGAGTCCCTACGGGGGGGCGAAGGGGAATTCACCCCTCCACTTT. Its translation is CAWSPYGGAKGNSPLHF. The chain carries TRBV30 and TRBJ1-6; weak D call: TRBD1 (6 bases). This CDR3 has 17 residues. Germline V gives CDR1 GTSNPN, CDR2 SVGIG (reference sequence). V was clipped by 2 bases and J by 7 bases, with 21 bases between them.

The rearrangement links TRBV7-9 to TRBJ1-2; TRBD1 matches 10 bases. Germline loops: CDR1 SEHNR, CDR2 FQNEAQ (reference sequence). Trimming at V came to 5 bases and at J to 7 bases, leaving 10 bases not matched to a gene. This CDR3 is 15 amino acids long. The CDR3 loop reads CASSRHVTGGSGYTF. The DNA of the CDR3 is TGTGCCAGCAGCCGCCATGTGACAGGGGGCTCTGGCTACACCTTC.

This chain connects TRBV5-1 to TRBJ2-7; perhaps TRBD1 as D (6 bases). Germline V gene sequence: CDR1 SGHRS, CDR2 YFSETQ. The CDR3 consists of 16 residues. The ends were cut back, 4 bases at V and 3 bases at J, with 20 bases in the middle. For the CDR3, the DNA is TGCGCCAGCAGCCCCGGGACATGGGAGTTCAGCTACGAGCAGTACTTC. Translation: CASSPGTWEFSYEQYF.

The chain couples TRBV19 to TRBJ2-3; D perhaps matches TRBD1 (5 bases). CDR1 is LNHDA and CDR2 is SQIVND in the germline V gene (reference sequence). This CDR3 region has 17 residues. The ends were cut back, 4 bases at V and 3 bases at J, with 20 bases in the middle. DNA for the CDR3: TGTGCCAGTAGTACCCTCAGGACCCTACCAGGGACAGATACGCAGTATTTT. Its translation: CASSTLRTLPGTDTQYF.

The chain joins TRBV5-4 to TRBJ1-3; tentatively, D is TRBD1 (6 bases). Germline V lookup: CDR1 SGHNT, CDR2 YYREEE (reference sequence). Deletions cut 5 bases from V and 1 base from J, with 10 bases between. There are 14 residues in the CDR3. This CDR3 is CASSPRGSGNTIYF. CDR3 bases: TGTGCCAGCAGTCCCAGGGGTTCTGGAAACACCATATATTTT.

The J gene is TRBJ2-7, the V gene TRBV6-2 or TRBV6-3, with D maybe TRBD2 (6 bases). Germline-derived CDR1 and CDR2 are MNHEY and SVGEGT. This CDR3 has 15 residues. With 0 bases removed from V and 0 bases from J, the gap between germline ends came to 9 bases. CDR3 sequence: CASSYSSGNSYEQYF. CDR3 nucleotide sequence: TGTGCCAGCAGTTACTCTAGCGGTAACTCCTACGAGCAGTACTTC.

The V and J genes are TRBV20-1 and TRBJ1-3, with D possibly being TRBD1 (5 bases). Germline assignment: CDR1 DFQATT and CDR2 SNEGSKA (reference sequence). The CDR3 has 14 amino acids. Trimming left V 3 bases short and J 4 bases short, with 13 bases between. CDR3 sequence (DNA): TGCAGTGCTAGTCCAGGGCGGCTCGGAAACACCATATATTTT. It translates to CSASPGRLGNTIYF.

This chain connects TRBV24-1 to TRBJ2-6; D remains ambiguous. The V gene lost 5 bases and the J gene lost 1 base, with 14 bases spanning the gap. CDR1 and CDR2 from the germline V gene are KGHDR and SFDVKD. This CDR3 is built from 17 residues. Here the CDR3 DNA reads TGTGCCACCAGTGGATCGCGGAGTTCATCTGGGGCCAACGTCCTGACTTTC. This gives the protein CATSGSRSSSGANVLTF.

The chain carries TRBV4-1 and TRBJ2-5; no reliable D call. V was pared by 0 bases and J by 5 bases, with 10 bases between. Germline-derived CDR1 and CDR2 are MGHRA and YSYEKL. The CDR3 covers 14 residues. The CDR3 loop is CASSQEGLGETQYF. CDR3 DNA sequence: TGCGCCAGCAGCCAAGAGGGCCTTGGGGAGACCCAGTACTTC.

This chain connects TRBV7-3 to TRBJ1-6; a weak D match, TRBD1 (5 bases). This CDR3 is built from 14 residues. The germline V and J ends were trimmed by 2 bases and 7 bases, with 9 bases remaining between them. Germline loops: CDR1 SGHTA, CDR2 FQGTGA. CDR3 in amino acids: CASSLGGENSPLHF. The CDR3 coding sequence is TGTGCCAGCAGCTTAGGAGGGGAAAATTCACCCCTCCACTTT.

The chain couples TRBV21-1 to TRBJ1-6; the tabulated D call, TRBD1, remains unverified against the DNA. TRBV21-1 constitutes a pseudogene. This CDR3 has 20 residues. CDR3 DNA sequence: TGTGCCAGCAGCGTCCGAGTTGGGCCCGAGAAGAGCTCCTATAATTCACCCCTCCACTTT. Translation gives CASSVRVGPEKSSYNSPLHF.

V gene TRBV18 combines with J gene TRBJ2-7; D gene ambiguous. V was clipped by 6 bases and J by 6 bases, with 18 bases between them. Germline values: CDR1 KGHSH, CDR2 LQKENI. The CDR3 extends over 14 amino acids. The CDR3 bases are TGTGCCAGCTCCCCCCGCCTCGAGGCCGCCGAGCAGTACTTC. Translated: CASSPRLEAAEQYF.

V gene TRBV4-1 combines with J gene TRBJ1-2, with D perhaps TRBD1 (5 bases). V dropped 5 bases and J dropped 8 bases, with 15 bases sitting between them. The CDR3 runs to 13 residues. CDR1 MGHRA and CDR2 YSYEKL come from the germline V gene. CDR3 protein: CASSEGDAGGYTF. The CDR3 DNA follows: TGCGCCAGCAGCGAAGGGGATGCGGGAGGCTACACCTTC.

CDR3 nucleotides: TGTGCCAGCACACAGGGGAGTGGCTACACCTTC. It yields the protein CASTQGSGYTF. The chain is built from TRBV6-5 and TRBJ1-2, with 7 positions matching TRBD1. The V gene's germline CDR1 is MNHEY and CDR2 SVGAGI. The CDR3 loop spans 11 amino acids. Trimming took 7 bases from V and 7 from J; bases not matched to a gene: 3.

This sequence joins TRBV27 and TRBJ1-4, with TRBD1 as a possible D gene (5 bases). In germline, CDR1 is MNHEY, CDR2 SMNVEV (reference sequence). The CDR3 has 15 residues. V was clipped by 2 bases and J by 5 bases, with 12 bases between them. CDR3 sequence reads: CASSLVTGPNEKLFF. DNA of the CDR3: TGTGCCAGCAGTTTAGTCACAGGCCCCAATGAAAAACTGTTTTTT.

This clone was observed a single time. CDR3 in amino acids: CATSESGTATINQPQHF. The CDR3 DNA reads TGTGCCACCAGTGAATCCGGGACAGCAACAATCAATCAGCCCCAGCATTTT. The chain links TRBV24-1 to TRBJ1-5; 7 positions match TRBD1. The CDR3 totals 17 residues. From germline, CDR1 is KGHDR and CDR2 SFDVKD. Unmatched junction bases numbered 11, after V lost 4 bases and J lost 3 bases.